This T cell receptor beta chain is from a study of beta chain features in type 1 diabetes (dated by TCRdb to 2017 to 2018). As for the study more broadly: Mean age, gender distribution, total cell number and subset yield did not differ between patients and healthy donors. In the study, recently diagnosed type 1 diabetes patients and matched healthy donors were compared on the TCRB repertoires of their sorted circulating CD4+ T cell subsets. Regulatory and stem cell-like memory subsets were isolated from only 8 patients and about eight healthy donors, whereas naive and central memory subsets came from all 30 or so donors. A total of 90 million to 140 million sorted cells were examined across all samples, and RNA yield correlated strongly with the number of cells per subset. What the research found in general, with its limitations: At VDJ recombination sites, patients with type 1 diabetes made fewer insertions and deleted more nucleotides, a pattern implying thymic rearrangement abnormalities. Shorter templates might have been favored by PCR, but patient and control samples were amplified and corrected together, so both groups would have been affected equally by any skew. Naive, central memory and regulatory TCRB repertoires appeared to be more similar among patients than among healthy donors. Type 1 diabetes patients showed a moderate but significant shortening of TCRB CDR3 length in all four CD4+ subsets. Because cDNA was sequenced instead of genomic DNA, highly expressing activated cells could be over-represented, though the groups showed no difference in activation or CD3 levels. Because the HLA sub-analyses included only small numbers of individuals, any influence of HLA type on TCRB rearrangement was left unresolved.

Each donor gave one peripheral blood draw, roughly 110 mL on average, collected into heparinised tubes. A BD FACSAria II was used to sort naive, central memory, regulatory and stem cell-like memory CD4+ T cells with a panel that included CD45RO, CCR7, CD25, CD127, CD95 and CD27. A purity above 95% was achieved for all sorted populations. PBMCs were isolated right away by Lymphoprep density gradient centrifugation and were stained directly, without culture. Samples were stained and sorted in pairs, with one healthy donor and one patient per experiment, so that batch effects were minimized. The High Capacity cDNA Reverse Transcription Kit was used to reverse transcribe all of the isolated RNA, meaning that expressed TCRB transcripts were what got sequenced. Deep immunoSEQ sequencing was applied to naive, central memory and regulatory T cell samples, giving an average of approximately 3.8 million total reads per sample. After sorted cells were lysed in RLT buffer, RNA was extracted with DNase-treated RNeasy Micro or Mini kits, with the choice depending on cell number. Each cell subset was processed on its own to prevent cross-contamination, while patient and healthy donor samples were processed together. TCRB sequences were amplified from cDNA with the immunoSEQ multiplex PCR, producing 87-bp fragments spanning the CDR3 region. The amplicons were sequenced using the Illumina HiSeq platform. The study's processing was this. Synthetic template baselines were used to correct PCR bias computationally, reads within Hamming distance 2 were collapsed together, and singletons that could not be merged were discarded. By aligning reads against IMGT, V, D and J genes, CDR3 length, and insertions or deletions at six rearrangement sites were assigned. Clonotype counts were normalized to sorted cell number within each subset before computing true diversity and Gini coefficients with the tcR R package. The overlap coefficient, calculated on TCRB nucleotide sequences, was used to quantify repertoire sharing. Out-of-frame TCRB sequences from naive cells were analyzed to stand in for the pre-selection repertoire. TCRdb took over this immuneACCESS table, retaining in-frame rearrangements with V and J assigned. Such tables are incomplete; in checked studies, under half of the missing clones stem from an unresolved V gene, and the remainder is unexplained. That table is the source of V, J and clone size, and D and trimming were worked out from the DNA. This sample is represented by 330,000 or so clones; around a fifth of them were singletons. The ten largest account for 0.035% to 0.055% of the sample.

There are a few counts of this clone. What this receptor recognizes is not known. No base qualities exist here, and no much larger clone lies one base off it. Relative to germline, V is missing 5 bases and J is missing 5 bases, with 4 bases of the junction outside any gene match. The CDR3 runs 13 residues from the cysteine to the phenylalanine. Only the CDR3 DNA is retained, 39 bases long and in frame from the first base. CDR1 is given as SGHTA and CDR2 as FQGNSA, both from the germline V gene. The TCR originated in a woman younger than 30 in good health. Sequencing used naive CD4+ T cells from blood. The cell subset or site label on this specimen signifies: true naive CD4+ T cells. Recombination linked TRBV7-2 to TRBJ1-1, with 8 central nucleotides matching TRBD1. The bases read TGTGCCAGCAGCCCCAACAGGGGGACTGAAGCTTTCTTT. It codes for CASSPNRGTEAFF.